One and the same sample provided the 20 T cell receptor beta chains below, sequenced in a study of blood T cell repertoires in COVID-19. This table comes from immunoSEQ multiplex PCR, and its TCRdb copy is limited to in-frame clones, with some not included. Among about 300,000 clones listed, roughly 87% were seen once. Sample: peripheral blood. The receptor source for this set is a man aged 18 to 30 with active or convalescent COVID-19.

This sequence joins TRBV7-2 and TRBJ1-1, with D unresolved. V gave up 4 bases and J gave up 1 base, with 7 bases separating them. Germline-derived CDR1 and CDR2 are SGHTA and FQGNSA. The CDR3 runs 13 residues. The CDR3 is CASSSIGNTEAFF. In nucleotides, the CDR3 is TGTGCCAGCAGCTCCATCGGGAACACTGAAGCTTTCTTT.

The J gene is TRBJ1-5, the V gene TRBV2, with D tentatively TRBD1 (5 bases). V was clipped by 6 bases and J by 3 bases, with 21 bases between them. The germline CDR1 and CDR2 sequences are SNHLY and FYNNEI. The CDR3 is 17 residues long. The CDR3 spells CASSLNLRGGFNQPQHF. The CDR3 nucleotides are TGTGCCAGCAGCCTCAACCTTCGGGGGGGTTTCAATCAGCCCCAGCATTTT.

This clone was detected only once. The CDR3 protein is CASSQFVQGEEQYF. The CDR3 bases are TGCGCCAGCAGCCAATTCGTTCAGGGGGAAGAGCAGTACTTC. This chain connects TRBV4-1 to TRBJ2-7; 7 nucleotides align to TRBD1. Unmatched junction bases numbered 8, after V lost 2 bases and J lost 7 bases. CDR1 MGHRA and CDR2 YSYEKL come from the germline V gene. CDR3 length: 14 amino acids.

This chain links TRBV4-1 with TRBJ2-7, with 8 bases identical to TRBD2. Per the germline V gene, CDR1 is MGHRA and CDR2 is YSYEKL. After removal of 1 base from V and 0 bases from J, the junction contained 2 bases not matched to a gene. The CDR3 sequence is 15 residues long. The CDR3 bases are TGCGCCAGCAGCCAAGGAGCGGGGGTCTCCTACGAGCAGTACTTC. Translated: CASSQGAGVSYEQYF.

The chain combines TRBV19 with TRBJ2-5, with D uncertain. The length of the CDR3 is 15 residues. Germline CDR1 reads LNHDA; CDR2 reads SQIVND (reference sequence). V lost 3 bases, J lost 5 bases, and 16 bases lay in between. CDR3 residues: CASSIQWLSPETQYF. The DNA of the CDR3 is TGTGCCAGTAGTATCCAATGGCTCTCACCGGAGACCCAGTACTTC.

The V and J genes are TRBV7-6 and TRBJ2-6, with 7 bases identical to TRBD1. This CDR3 contains 19 residues. The V segment lost 4 bases and the J segment 1 base; nucleotides outside the gene matches: 13. From germline, CDR1 is SGHVS and CDR2 FNYEAQ. CDR3 DNA: TGTGCCAGCAGCTCCTTCCCGGGACAGAGTACTTCTGGGGCCAACGTCCTGACTTTC. Amino acid sequence: CASSSFPGQSTSGANVLTF.

The table lists this clone with a count of one. This CDR3 is CASSVPWANRYNEQFF. CDR3 bases: TGTGCCAGCAGTGTGCCCTGGGCGAATAGATACAATGAGCAGTTCTTC. The chain joins TRBV6-6 to TRBJ2-1; the D is unclear. The CDR3 runs to 16 residues. Trimming stripped 5 bases from V and 4 bases from J, with 18 bases between. Germline V gives CDR1 MNHNY, CDR2 SVGAGI (reference sequence).

V and J are TRBV6-6 and TRBJ2-1; 7 bases align to TRBD2. Germline V lookup: CDR1 MNHNY, CDR2 SVGAGI (reference sequence). The CDR3 spans 16 residues. Trimming took 5 bases from V and 9 from J; bases not matched to a gene: 16. The CDR3 sequence: CASSAGLAGALVEQFF. The CDR3 DNA reads as TGTGCCAGCAGTGCTGGCTTGGCGGGAGCGTTAGTTGAGCAGTTCTTC.

The chain couples TRBV7-6 to TRBJ1-3; no firm D call. Germline CDR1 SGHVS, CDR2 FNYEAQ. V lost 9 bases to trimming and J lost 5 bases, with 8 bases between them. This CDR3 has 11 residues. For the CDR3, the DNA is TGTGCCAGACACGAAAGAAACACCATATATTTT. This sequence encodes CARHERNTIYF.

The genes are TRBV13 and TRBJ2-7; TRBD1 matches 7 bases. From germline, CDR1 is PRHDT and CDR2 FYEKMQ (reference sequence). This CDR3 region has 16 residues. The V and J ends lost 5 bases and 4 bases, in that order; junction bases with no gene match: 14. CDR3 protein: CASSLNEGARLYEQYF. The CDR3, as DNA: TGTGCCAGCAGCCTCAACGAGGGGGCGCGTTTGTACGAGCAGTACTTC.

The rearrangement uses TRBV27 and TRBJ1-2; the D gene is possibly TRBD1 (5 bases). This CDR3 has 14 amino acids. The V and J ends lost 5 bases and 4 bases respectively, with 14 bases between them. Germline CDR1 and CDR2: MNHEY and SMNVEV (reference sequence). The CDR3 bases are TGTGCCAGCAGTGGGGGGGGACGGCCCTATGGCTACACCTTC. Translated, it gives CASSGGGRPYGYTF.

The sample holds a few counts of this clone. The rearrangement uses TRBV19 and TRBJ1-2, with TRBD1 as a possible D gene (5 bases). The V and J ends lost 7 bases and 6 bases respectively, with 18 bases between them. This CDR3 has 14 amino acids. CDR1 and CDR2 (germline): LNHDA, SQIVND (reference sequence). CDR3 nucleotides: TGTGCCAGTACTCCCCGGGGGAACCGGGATGGCTACACCTTC. The encoded protein is CASTPRGNRDGYTF.

This clone was detected once. V is TRBV3-1 (or the pseudogene TRBV3-2) and J is TRBJ1-4; 7 nucleotides line up with TRBD1. V gave up 3 bases and J gave up 6 bases; unmatched junction bases: 4. Germline CDR1 reads LGHDT; CDR2 reads YNNKEL (reference sequence). The CDR3 loop spans 14 amino acids. The CDR3 sequence: CASSQGQLHEKLFF. The CDR3 nucleotides read TGTGCCAGCAGCCAGGGACAGTTGCATGAAAAACTGTTTTTT.

The chain links TRBV3-1 (or the pseudogene TRBV3-2) to TRBJ2-7; D not certain. The germline V gene encodes CDR1 LGHDT and CDR2 YNNKEL (reference sequence). CDR3 size: 12 residues. The V end lost 2 bases, the J end lost 2 bases, and 4 bases lay between the germline ends. The CDR3, as DNA: TGTGCCAGCAGCCAACGGGCCTACGAGCAGTACTTC. It is translated as CASSQRAYEQYF.

V and J are TRBV5-1 and TRBJ2-5; unclear D gene. Trimming left V 1 base short and J 3 bases short, with 7 bases between. Germline V gives CDR1 SGHRS, CDR2 YFSETQ. The length of the CDR3 is 13 residues. The CDR3 DNA sequence: TGCGCCAGCAGCTTGTATAGAGAAGAGACCCAGTACTTC. Translating gives CASSLYREETQYF.

The gene calls are TRBV21-1 and TRBJ2-7; the table's D call, TRBD1, was not checked against the DNA. TRBV21-1 is marked as a pseudogene. CDR3 length: 16 residues. The CDR3 is CASSKVRPRGPYEQYF. CDR3 nucleotide sequence: TGTGCCAGCAGCAAAGTTCGCCCCAGGGGCCCCTACGAGCAGTACTTC.

This chain links TRBV28 with TRBJ2-3, with 11 bases lining up with TRBD1. V was pared by 5 bases and J by 6 bases, with 7 bases of the junction left unmatched. Germline values: CDR1 MDHEN, CDR2 SYDVKM. The CDR3 is 15 amino acids. The CDR3 here is CASSLSDRGRDTQYF. The CDR3 nucleotides read TGTGCCAGCAGTCTATCGGACAGGGGGCGGGATACGCAGTATTTT.

The V gene is TRBV27, the J gene TRBJ2-2, with unresolved D. There are 14 residues in the CDR3. Germline V lookup: CDR1 MNHEY, CDR2 SMNVEV (reference sequence). Trimming stripped 3 bases from V and 1 base from J, with 6 bases between. This CDR3 reads CASSFFQNTGELFF. CDR3 sequence (DNA): TGTGCCAGCAGTTTTTTCCAGAACACCGGGGAGCTGTTTTTT.

The chain uses TRBV5-4 and TRBJ2-3, with 11 bases identical to TRBD2. The V and J ends lost 3 bases and 6 bases, in that order; junction bases with no gene match: 9. The CDR3 sequence is 16 residues long. The germline V gene has CDR1 SGHNT and CDR2 YYREEE (reference sequence). CDR3 coding DNA: TGTGCCAGCAGCTCGATTAGCGGGGGGGCCCGGGATACGCAGTATTTT. This sequence encodes CASSSISGGARDTQYF.

The chain combines TRBV15 with TRBJ2-4; the match to TRBD2 covers 11 bases. In germline, CDR1 is LNHNV, CDR2 YYDKDF (reference sequence). CDR3 length equals 15 residues. V was clipped by 2 bases and J by 5 bases; unmatched bases: 2. The CDR3 region is CATSRRLAGQNIQYF. CDR3 DNA sequence: TGTGCCACCAGCAGAAGACTAGCGGGACAAAACATTCAGTACTTC.